This TCR beta chain was identified in a study of T cells in localized non-small cell lung cancer. Remarks on this clone: Its antigen remains unknown.

CDR1 and CDR2 (germline): WNHNN, SYGVQD (reference sequence). The CDR3 totals 15 residues. V was trimmed by 2 bases and J by 2 bases, leaving 10 bases between them. Sequenced by immunoSEQ multiplex PCR; TCRdb stores in-frame clones only, minus some. Of about 36,000 clones listed, around 85% were seen once; the top ten hold approximately 6.8%. Study-wide results and caveats: In adjacent lung, a median approximately 60 of the top 100 tumor clones were found. Multi-region tumor sequencing was not done, so intratumor heterogeneity could not be excluded.

The chain is built from TRBV10-1 and TRBJ1-3, with D possibly matching TRBD1 (5 bases). This specimen consisted of peripheral blood, obtained before any cancer treatment. This sequence originates from a woman aged 40 to 75 with stage I lung adenocarcinoma. In DNA, the CDR3 is TGCGCCAGCAGTGAGGGGGGAACGGCTGGAAACACCATATATTTT. Encoded protein: CASSEGGTAGNTIYF.